This T cell receptor (beta chain) was found in a study of blood T cell repertoires in COVID-19. Looking at the study overall: There were acute and convalescent COVID-19 samples, and they came from the United States, Italy and Spain. T cells, B-cell-depleted T cells, or PBMCs supplied cDNA or gDNA.

The germline V gene encodes CDR1 SEHNR and CDR2 FQNEAQ (reference sequence). This CDR3 region has 15 residues. The V segment lost 5 bases and the J segment 6 bases; nucleotides outside the gene matches: 4. As processed by the authors: Amplified reference gene primers provided the basis for estimating nucleated cell counts. Assay used: immunoSEQ multiplex PCR; TCRdb lists only in-frame clones, some missing. V, J and clone size are those of that table, while D and trimming were read from the DNA. The data contain 150,000 or so clones, about 80% of them seen just once; the ten biggest clones take up 4%. Details on this clone: The same CDR3 arises from other DNA sequences in this sample as well.

This clonotype was sampled from a woman in her fifties or sixties with acute or convalescent COVID-19. V and J are TRBV7-9 and TRBJ2-1, with TRBD2 matching over 13 bases. The sample taken for sequencing was peripheral blood. In nucleotides, the CDR3 is TGTGCCAGCAGCCCTAGGACTAGCGGGAGCAATGAGCAGTTCTTC. It codes for CASSPRTSGSNEQFF.